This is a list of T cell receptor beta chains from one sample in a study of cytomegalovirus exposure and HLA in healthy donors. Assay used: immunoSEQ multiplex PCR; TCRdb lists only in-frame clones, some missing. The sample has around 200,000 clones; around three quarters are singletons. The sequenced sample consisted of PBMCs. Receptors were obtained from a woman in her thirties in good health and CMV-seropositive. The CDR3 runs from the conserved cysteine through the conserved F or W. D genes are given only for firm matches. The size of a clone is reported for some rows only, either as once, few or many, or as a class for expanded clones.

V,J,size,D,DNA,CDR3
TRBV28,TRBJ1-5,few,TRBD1,TGTGCCAGCAGTAGCAGGGGGCAGGGTAGCAATCAGCCCCAGCATTTT,CASSSRGQGSNQPQHF
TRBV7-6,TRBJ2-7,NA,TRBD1,TGTGCCAGCAGCAATGTCCCAGGGGGCTACGAGCAGTACTTC,CASSNVPGGYEQYF
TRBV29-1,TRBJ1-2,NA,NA,TGCAGCGTTAGGGAGGGCTATGGCTACACCTTC,CSVREGYGYTF
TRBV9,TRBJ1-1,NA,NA,TGTGCCAGCAGCGTATCAGGAAAAACTGAAGCTTTCTTT,CASSVSGKTEAFF
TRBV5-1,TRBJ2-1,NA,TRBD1,TGCGCCAGCAGCGTACAGGGGGCTTCCTACAATGAGCAGTTCTTC,CASSVQGASYNEQFF
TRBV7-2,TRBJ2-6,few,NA,TGTGCCAGCAGCTTAGCGAGCTCTGGGGCCAACGTCCTGACTTTC,CASSLASSGANVLTF
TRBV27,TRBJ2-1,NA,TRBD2,TGTGCCAGCAGCGCCGGGAGGGCCTTATACAATGAGCAGTTCTTC,CASSAGRALYNEQFF
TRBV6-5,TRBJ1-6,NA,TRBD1,TGTGCCAGCTCTGGACAGGCGAGACTACCCCTCCACTTT,CASSGQARLPLHF
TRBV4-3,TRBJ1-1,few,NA,TGCGCCAGCAGCCCCCAGTACAAAGGGGAGGATACTGAAGCTTTCTTT,CASSPQYKGEDTEAFF
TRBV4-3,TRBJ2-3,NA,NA,TGCGCCAGCAGCCAAGGGCAGTCGAATACGCAGTATTTT,CASSQGQSNTQYF
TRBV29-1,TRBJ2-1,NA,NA,TGCAGCGTTGAACTTCTGAGGGAGAAGAATGAGCAGTTCTTC,CSVELLREKNEQFF
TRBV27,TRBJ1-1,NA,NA,TGTGCCAGCAGTCGACCGGGGAAAAACACTGAAGCTTTCTTT,CASSRPGKNTEAFF
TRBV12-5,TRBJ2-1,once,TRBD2,TGTGCTAGTGGTTTCGCTAGGACTAGCGGAAGCTCCTACAATGAGCAGTTCTTC,CASGFARTSGSSYNEQFF
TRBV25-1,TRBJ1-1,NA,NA,TGTGCCAGCAGTGAATTTTTAGGGGCCACTGAAGCTTTCTTT,CASSEFLGATEAFF
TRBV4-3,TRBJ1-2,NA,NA,TGCGCCAGCAGCCAGGACAGTACCTATGGCTACACCTTC,CASSQDSTYGYTF
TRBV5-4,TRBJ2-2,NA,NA,TGCGCCAGCAGCTCAACTACGATGGGGGCGCGAACCGGGGAGCTGTTTTTT,CASSSTTMGARTGELFF
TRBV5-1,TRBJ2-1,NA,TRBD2,TGCGCCAGCAGCCGCTTGGGGGAAGGACTAGCGGGACACAATGAGCAGTTCTTC,CASSRLGEGLAGHNEQFF
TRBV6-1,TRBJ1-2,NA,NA,TGTGCCAGCAGTGACAGGGATGGCTACACCTTC,CASSDRDGYTF
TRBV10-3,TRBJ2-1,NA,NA,TGTGCCATCAGTGAGCCCGGGAGCGGGTTTAGCTCCTACAATGAGCAGTTCTTC,CAISEPGSGFSSYNEQFF
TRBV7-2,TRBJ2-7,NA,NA,TGTGCCAGCAGCTTAGGCAGGGGATACGAGCAGTACTTC,CASSLGRGYEQYF
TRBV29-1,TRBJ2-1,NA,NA,TGCAGCGTTGCGAGGGCTATTGACAATGAGCAGTTCTTC,CSVARAIDNEQFF
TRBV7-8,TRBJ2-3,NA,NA,TGTGCCAGCAGCCCGAACAGAGCTGATACGCAGTATTTT,CASSPNRADTQYF
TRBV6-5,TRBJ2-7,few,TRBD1,TGTGCCAGCAACCCGGGACAGGGGACCTACGAGCAGTACTTC,CASNPGQGTYEQYF
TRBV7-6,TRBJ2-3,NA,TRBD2,TGTGCCAGCAGCTTAAGCGGGGAGAGCACAGATACGCAGTATTTT,CASSLSGESTDTQYF
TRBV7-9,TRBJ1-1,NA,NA,TGTGCCAGCAGCTTAAACAGGGAAAACACTGAAGCTTTCTTT,CASSLNRENTEAFF
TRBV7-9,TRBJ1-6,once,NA,TGTGCCAGCAGCTACCGGACTCCCGCTTCCTATAATTCACCCCTCCACTTT,CASSYRTPASYNSPLHF
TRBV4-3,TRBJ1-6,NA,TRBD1,TGCGCCAGCAGCCAAGAATTAGGGGGCTCTAATTCACCCCTCCACTTT,CASSQELGGSNSPLHF
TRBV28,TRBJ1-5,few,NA,TGTGCCAGCAGGCTGGGTACAGAACAGCCCCAGCATTTT,CASRLGTEQPQHF
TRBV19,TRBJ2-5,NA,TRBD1,TGTGCCAGTAGTATAGGAGGGGGCGCTATGGAGACCCAGTACTTC,CASSIGGGAMETQYF
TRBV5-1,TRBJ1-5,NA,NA,TGCGCCAGCAGCTGGAAACCCGGGGGCAATCAGCCCCAGCATTTT,CASSWKPGGNQPQHF
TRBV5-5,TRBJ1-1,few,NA,TGTGCCAGCAGCTTGTCAGGGGCGGGCATGAACACTGAAGCTTTCTTT,CASSLSGAGMNTEAFF
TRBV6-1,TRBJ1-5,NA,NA,TGTGCCAGCAGTGATATGGCAGGGCCGCAGCCCCAGCATTTT,CASSDMAGPQPQHF
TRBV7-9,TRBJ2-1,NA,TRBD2,TGTGCCAGCAGCTTATTGCGACTAGCGGGCAATGAGCAGTTCTTC,CASSLLRLAGNEQFF
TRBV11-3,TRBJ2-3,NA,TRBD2,TGTGCCAGCAGCTTAGCGGGAGGGGTGGCAGATACGCAGTATTTT,CASSLAGGVADTQYF
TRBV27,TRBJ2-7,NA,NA,TGTGCCAGCACCGGGGATTCCTACGAGCAGTACTTC,CASTGDSYEQYF
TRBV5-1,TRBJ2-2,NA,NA,TGCGCCAGCAGCTTGGGGAGTTCCTCGAACACCGGGGAGCTGTTTTTT,CASSLGSSSNTGELFF
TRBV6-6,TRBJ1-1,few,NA,TGTGCCAGCAGAAAGAGAGAAGCTTTCTTT,CASRKREAFF
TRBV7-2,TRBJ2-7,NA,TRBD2,TGTGCCAGCAGCCCAAGACTAGCGGGGGGCCTCCACTACGAGCAGTACTTC,CASSPRLAGGLHYEQYF
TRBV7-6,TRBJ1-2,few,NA,TGTGCCAGCAGCTCCCAAGAGGGCTCCTATGGCTACACCTTC,CASSSQEGSYGYTF
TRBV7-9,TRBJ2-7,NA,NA,TGTGCCAGCAGCCCAGGCATGGGGCGCACCTACGAGCAGTACTTC,CASSPGMGRTYEQYF
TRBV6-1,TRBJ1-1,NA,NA,TGTGCCAGCACCAAGACAGGTCCGAACACTGAAGCTTTCTTT,CASTKTGPNTEAFF
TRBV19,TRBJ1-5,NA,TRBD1,TGTCATCTCCGGGGAGACAGGGCGAAATGTCTCCAGCCCCAGCATTTT,CHLRGDRAKCLQPQHF
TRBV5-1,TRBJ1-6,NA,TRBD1,TGCGCCAGCAGCTACAGACAGGGCCAGGATTCACCCCTCCACTTT,CASSYRQGQDSPLHF
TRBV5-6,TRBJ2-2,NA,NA,TGTGCCAGCACCCGGACTGATTACCACACCGGGGAGCTGTTTTTT,CASTRTDYHTGELFF
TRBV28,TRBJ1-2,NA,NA,TGTGCCAGCAGCACTACACCCGAATTGAACTATGGCTACACCTTC,CASSTTPELNYGYTF
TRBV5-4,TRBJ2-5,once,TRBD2,TGTGCCAGCAGCCCTGTACTAGCGGGGGGACAAGAGACCCAGTACTTC,CASSPVLAGGQETQYF
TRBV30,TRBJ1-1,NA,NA,TGTGCCTGGAGTCTCGGGGGGACCCGAGGCACTGAAGCTTTCTTT,CAWSLGGTRGTEAFF
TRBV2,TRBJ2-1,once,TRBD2,TGTGCCAGCAGTGAGCGGGGAGGGGTCAATGAGCAGTTCTTC,CASSERGGVNEQFF
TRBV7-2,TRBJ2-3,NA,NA,TGTGCCAGCAGCTTAATCAAGGGGTTGGGATTTGCAGATACGCAGTATTTT,CASSLIKGLGFADTQYF
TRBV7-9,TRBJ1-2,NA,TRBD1,TGTGCCAGCAGCTTAGACAGGGGGAGGACCTATGGCTACACCTTC,CASSLDRGRTYGYTF
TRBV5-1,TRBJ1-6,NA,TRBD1,TGCGCCAGCAGCCTTCGGAGGGACAGGGATTCACCCCTCCACTTT,CASSLRRDRDSPLHF
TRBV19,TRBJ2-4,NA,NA,TGTGCCAGTAGTATGCAGACCGGACTAGCCAAAAACATTCAGTACTTC,CASSMQTGLAKNIQYF
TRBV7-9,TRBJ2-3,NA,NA,TGTGCCAGCAGCGGCCGAAGGGGTACGCAGTATTTT,CASSGRRGTQYF
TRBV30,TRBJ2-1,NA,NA,TGTGCACTCGCTAGAAGCTCCTACAATGAGCAGTTCTTC,CALARSSYNEQFF
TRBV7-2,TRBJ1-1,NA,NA,TGTGCCAGCAGCTTAGCCAGGGAAAACACTGAAGCTTTCTTT,CASSLARENTEAFF
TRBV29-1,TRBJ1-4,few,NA,TGCAGCGTTGTCGTCAGGGAAGGTAGTCAACTGTTTTTT,CSVVVREGSQLFF
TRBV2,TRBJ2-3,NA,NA,TGTGCCAGCAGTGAGACGGCGTCAGACTTCACAGATACGCAGTATTTT,CASSETASDFTDTQYF
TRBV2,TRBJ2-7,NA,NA,TGTGCCAGCAGTGAAGCGCGGGGCAGATACGAGCAGTACTTC,CASSEARGRYEQYF